The sequence of this T cell receptor beta chain was determined in a study of CXCR3-negative and CXCR3-positive naive CD8 T cells. Germline V gives CDR1 MGHRA, CDR2 YSYEKL. The CDR3 loop spans 15 amino acids. Naive CD8+ T cells carried a CD45RO-CCR7+CD27+CD95- phenotype. Researchers prepared the TRB cDNA libraries using 5' RACE with UMI labels. After re-calling the 5' RACE reads, TCRdb lists one entry per CDR3 protein, DNA absent. The listing records some 140,000 distinct CDR3 sequences. Study-wide results and caveats: Whereas both naive subsets had comparably high diversity, memory CD8+ cells had much lower diversity. Naive cells used TRBV-TRBJ genes in much the same way whether CXCR3-negative or CXCR3-positive; memory cells did not. The study inferred TCR strength from TRB CDR3 properties and found comparable surface CD5 between naive subsets. Researchers report that CXCR3-positive naive cells carry more hydrophobic TRB CDR3s than CXCR3-negative naive cells.

As to this clonotype: Its target is not known.

This receptor was identified in a human donor in good health. Some clones in this sample may be carry-over from other donors' samples. The rearrangement joins TRBV4-1 to TRBJ1-4; there is no DNA to check the TCRdb D call of TRBD1. Sequenced input: naive CXCR3+ CD8+ T cells from blood. Stated subset: CD45RO-CCR7+CD27+CD95- naive CD8+ T cells expressing CXCR3 (TNR3+). CDR3 loop: CASSQSWDSREKLFF.